Listed below are T cell receptor beta chains from one sample, sequenced in a study of blood T cell repertoires in COVID-19. Profiling relied on immunoSEQ multiplex PCR, and the TCRdb table lists in-frame clones only, not all of them. Of 210,000 or so clones listed, around nine tenths are singletons. The sequencing input was peripheral blood. The receptors shown here come from a woman in her forties with acute or convalescent COVID-19. Each CDR3 is given with its conserved first and last residue. D genes are given only for firm matches. Some rows mark clone size as missing; the rest say once, few, many or name a class of expanded clone.

d_gene | len | abundance | j_gene | v_gene | CDR3aa | CDR3nt
NA | 14 | NA | TRBJ1-6 | TRBV7-8 | CASSLRRAESPLHF | TGTGCCAGCAGCTTAAGGAGGGCCGAATCACCCCTCCACTTT
NA | 19 | NA | TRBJ1-4 | TRBV11-2 | CASSLDPPGITTTNEKLFF | TGTGCCAGCAGCTTAGACCCCCCCGGGATAACAACGACTAATGAAAAACTGTTTTTT
NA | 17 | NA | TRBJ2-2 | TRBV3-1/TRBV3-2 | CASSQRGSRINTGELFF | TGTGCCAGCAGCCAAAGGGGCAGCCGAATAAACACCGGGGAGCTGTTTTTT
TRBD1 | 15 | NA | TRBJ1-5 | TRBV18 | CASSWDSVSNQPQHF | TGTGCCAGCTCTTGGGACAGCGTTTCCAATCAGCCCCAGCATTTT
NA | 14 | NA | TRBJ1-3 | TRBV5-1 | CASNTVPSGNTIYF | TGCGCCAGCAACACAGTCCCCTCTGGAAACACCATATATTTT
NA | 13 | NA | TRBJ2-2 | TRBV6-4 | CASRAPYTGELFF | TGTGCCAGCCGAGCCCCCTACACCGGGGAGCTGTTTTTT
TRBD2 | 19 | NA | TRBJ2-6 | TRBV5-1 | CASSTPASGGASGANVLTF | TGCGCCAGCAGCACACCCGCTAGCGGGGGGGCCTCCGGGGCCAACGTCCTGACTTTC
NA | 14 | NA | TRBJ1-3 | TRBV5-1 | CASSEGRSGNTIYF | TGCGCCAGCAGCGAGGGTCGCTCTGGAAACACCATATATTTT
TRBD1 | 15 | NA | TRBJ2-3 | TRBV9 | CASSTGTGRTDTQYF | TGTGCCAGCAGCACGGGGACAGGGAGGACAGATACGCAGTATTTT
TRBD1 | 15 | once | TRBJ2-2 | TRBV12-5 | CASGERTGLTGELFF | TGTGCTAGTGGTGAGAGGACAGGGTTGACCGGGGAGCTGTTTTTT
TRBD1 | 13 | NA | TRBJ1-1 | TRBV19 | CASLGGLNTEAFF | TGTGCCTCCCTAGGGGGCTTGAACACTGAAGCTTTCTTT
NA | 11 | NA | TRBJ1-1 | TRBV19 | CASSWGGLTFF | TGTGCCAGTAGTTGGGGGGGCTTGACTTTCTTT
TRBD1 | 15 | NA | TRBJ1-3 | TRBV11-2 | CASSRRYRGGNTIYF | TGTGCCAGCAGCCGTAGGTACAGGGGTGGAAACACCATATATTTT
NA | 15 | NA | TRBJ1-5 | TRBV27 | CASSPTGGGNQPQHF | TGTGCCAGCAGTCCGACTGGGGGGGGCAATCAGCCCCAGCATTTT
NA | 16 | NA | TRBJ1-6 | TRBV19 | CASSIRQHREYSPLHF | TGTGCCAGTAGTATCCGACAACATCGGGAGTATTCACCCCTCCACTTT
NA | 14 | once | TRBJ2-5 | TRBV9 | CASSVGQGRETQYF | TGTGCCAGCAGCGTAGGGCAGGGGCGAGAGACCCAGTACTTC
NA | 15 | NA | TRBJ1-1 | TRBV4-1 | CASRRSGVAVTEAFF | TGCGCCAGCAGGAGGTCAGGGGTGGCGGTCACTGAAGCTTTCTTT
TRBD1 | 13 | NA | TRBJ1-3 | TRBV7-2 | CASSPDRRNTIYF | TGTGCCAGCAGCCCGGACAGGAGAAACACCATATATTTT
NA | 13 | NA | TRBJ1-1 | TRBV10-3 | CAITGNRGTEAFF | TGTGCCATCACTGGAAATCGGGGCACTGAAGCTTTCTTT
NA | 14 | NA | TRBJ1-6 | TRBV11-3 | CASSLGPANSPLHF | TGTGCCAGCAGCTTGGGGCCCGCAAATTCACCCCTCCACTTT
TRBD1 | 16 | once | TRBJ1-6 | TRBV7-2 | CASSLAGTGSNSPLHF | TGTGCCAGCAGCTTAGCCGGGACAGGGTCGAATTCACCCCTCCACTTT
NA | 16 | few | TRBJ2-1 | TRBV7-7 | CASSSTSDSSYNEQFF | TGTGCCAGCAGCTCCACTTCGGACAGCTCCTACAATGAGCAGTTCTTC
NA | 12 | NA | TRBJ1-2 | TRBV6-5 | CASSTGSGGYTF | TGTGCCAGCAGCACAGGATCGGGCGGCTACACCTTC
NA | 11 | NA | TRBJ2-1 | TRBV1 | CTSSQGGGWFF | TGCACCAGCAGCCAAGGCGGGGGTTGGTTCTTC
NA | 13 | NA | TRBJ1-1 | TRBV6-5 | CASGISGNTEAFF | TGTGCCAGCGGAATTTCGGGGAACACTGAAGCTTTCTTT
NA | 14 | once | TRBJ1-1 | TRBV27 | CASSSPDRTTEAFF | TGTGCCAGCAGTTCCCCGGACAGAACCACTGAAGCTTTCTTT
NA | 12 | NA | TRBJ1-2 | TRBV6-4 | CASSESVYGYTF | TGTGCCAGCAGTGAATCGGTATATGGCTACACCTTC
NA | 13 | NA | TRBJ1-1 | TRBV7-2 | CASMKTAYTEAFF | TGTGCCAGCATGAAGACAGCTTACACTGAAGCTTTCTTT
NA | 13 | NA | TRBJ1-2 | TRBV5-1 | CASSWGVNYGYTF | TGCGCCAGCAGTTGGGGAGTTAACTATGGCTACACCTTC
TRBD1 | 18 | NA | TRBJ1-1 | TRBV18 | CASSLRSSFQGENTEAFF | TGTGCCAGCTCACTACGATCCTCGTTCCAGGGGGAGAACACTGAAGCTTTCTTT
TRBD2 | 18 | NA | TRBJ2-5 | TRBV5-4 | CASSLELAGPGRRETQYF | TGTGCCAGCAGCTTGGAACTAGCGGGGCCAGGGCGACGAGAGACCCAGTACTTC
TRBD1 | 18 | NA | TRBJ1-2 | TRBV19 | CASSDQDRGRPPNYGYTF | TGTGCCAGTAGTGACCAGGACAGGGGGCGACCCCCTAACTATGGCTACACCTTC
NA | 12 | NA | TRBJ1-2 | TRBV28 | CASSLQNYGYTF | TGTGCCAGCAGTTTACAGAACTATGGCTACACCTTC
TRBD2 | 19 | few | TRBJ2-2 | TRBV5-1 | CASSLGTSGGLANTGELFF | TGCGCCAGCAGCTTGGGGACTAGCGGGGGGCTCGCGAACACCGGGGAGCTGTTTTTT
NA | 15 | NA | TRBJ2-5 | TRBV21-1 | CASSISGRAEETQYF | TGTGCCAGCAGCATTAGTGGGAGGGCCGAAGAGACCCAGTACTTC
TRBD1 | 15 | NA | TRBJ1-2 | TRBV9 | CASSVGTGASYGYTF | TGTGCCAGCAGCGTAGGGACAGGGGCGAGTTATGGCTACACCTTC
TRBD1 | 14 | NA | TRBJ1-2 | TRBV29-1 | CSVEGTGVVYGYTF | TGCAGCGTTGAGGGGACAGGGGTCGTCTATGGCTACACCTTC
TRBD1 | 14 | NA | TRBJ1-1 | TRBV27 | CASNMGQGNTEAFF | TGTGCCAGCAACATGGGACAGGGCAACACTGAAGCTTTCTTT
NA | 14 | NA | TRBJ1-2 | TRBV7-6 | CASSGGMGDYGYTF | TGTGCCAGCAGCGGGGGGATGGGCGACTATGGCTACACCTTC
NA | 13 | NA | TRBJ2-1 | TRBV7-9 | CASSLCQVDEQFF | TGTGCCAGCAGCTTATGCCAGGTTGACGAGCAGTTCTTC
NA | 14 | NA | TRBJ1-3 | TRBV19 | CASGTPNSGNTIYF | TGTGCCAGTGGGACACCCAACTCTGGAAACACCATATATTTT
NA | 18 | NA | TRBJ1-4 | TRBV14 | CASSQTSLTGWTNEKLFF | TGTGCCAGCAGCCAAACTTCGTTGACAGGTTGGACTAATGAAAAACTGTTTTTT
NA | 14 | NA | TRBJ2-5 | TRBV23-1 | CARKGEGVPETQYF | TGCGCCAGAAAGGGGGAGGGAGTCCCAGAGACCCAGTACTTC
NA | 14 | NA | TRBJ1-4 | TRBV7-9 | CASSPRATNEKLFF | TGTGCCAGCAGCCCGCGGGCAACTAATGAAAAACTGTTTTTT
NA | 16 | NA | TRBJ1-1 | TRBV27 | CASSSVSFAQRTEAFF | TGTGCCAGCAGTTCGGTTTCATTTGCCCAGCGCACTGAAGCTTTCTTT
NA | 16 | NA | TRBJ2-4 | TRBV7-2 | CASSLGWEAVVDIQYF | TGTGCCAGCAGCTTAGGCTGGGAAGCGGTGGTGGACATTCAGTACTTC